The next 25 T cell receptor beta chains were all read from a single sample in a study of OX40 agonist ivuxolimab in advanced cancers. This table comes from immunoSEQ multiplex PCR, and its TCRdb copy is limited to in-frame clones, with some not included. The sample holds about 100,000 clones; around 94% are singletons and the top ten take around 2.8%. Sequenced here: CD4+ or CD8+ T cells sorted from blood, sampled in a trial of the OX40 agonist ivuxolimab. The receptors come from an adult with an advanced solid tumor such as melanoma, head and neck, liver or kidney cancer.

Only one count was recorded for this clone. V gene TRBV25-1 combines with J gene TRBJ1-6, with a possible D match to TRBD1 (5 bases). V gave up 2 bases and J gave up 0 bases, with 11 bases separating them. CDR1 MGHDK and CDR2 SYGVNS come from the germline V gene. The CDR3 is 17 residues long. The CDR3 here is CASSEIGAGSYNSPLHF. The CDR3 coding sequence is TGTGCCAGCAGTGAAATCGGGGCTGGCTCCTATAATTCACCCCTCCACTTT.

The CDR3 sequence is CAISETGVNTEAFF. The CDR3, as DNA: TGTGCCATCAGTGAGACAGGGGTGAACACTGAAGCTTTCTTT. The chain couples TRBV10-3 to TRBJ1-1; TRBD1 matches at 7 bases. Per germline, CDR1 ENHRY and CDR2 SYGVKD. CDR3 size: 14 residues. Unmatched junction bases numbered 0, after V lost 2 bases and J lost 0 bases.

To note about this clone: At the DNA level, this CDR3 is encoded by other sequences in the same sample as well. This chain connects TRBV27 to TRBJ1-1; tentatively, D is TRBD1 (6 bases). V shed 5 bases and J shed 1 base, with 8 bases lying between them. Per the germline V gene, CDR1 is MNHEY and CDR2 is SMNVEV (reference sequence). The CDR3 runs 13 residues. The CDR3 loop reads CASSQGGNTEAFF. The CDR3 coding sequence is TGTGCCAGCAGTCAAGGGGGGAACACTGAAGCTTTCTTT.

This rearrangement joins TRBV12-5 to TRBJ2-7; 7 nucleotides line up with TRBD1. The CDR3 has 12 residues. V lost 2 bases, J lost 5 bases, and 0 bases stayed unmatched. Germline V lookup: CDR1 LGHNT, CDR2 FRNRAP. The CDR3 DNA follows: TGTGCTAGTGGTTTGACAGGGGACGAGCAGTACTTC. As protein: CASGLTGDEQYF.

V gene TRBV21-1 combines with J gene TRBJ2-1; the table's D call of TRBD1 was not tested on the DNA. TRBV21-1 represents a pseudogene. The CDR3 has 15 residues. CDR3 coding DNA: TGTGCCAGCAGCGGATCCAGGGGGCCTGGCAATGAGCAGTTCTTC. Translating it yields CASSGSRGPGNEQFF.

Concerning this clone: Other DNA sequences in this specimen translate into the identical CDR3. The CDR3 nucleotides are TGTGCCAGCAGCGTAGGACTGAATTACGAGCAGTACTTC. Its protein is CASSVGLNYEQYF. The gene calls are TRBV9 and TRBJ2-7; no reliable D call. From germline, CDR1 is SGDLS and CDR2 YYNGEE. Trimming stripped 0 bases from V and 4 bases from J, with 8 bases between. The CDR3 spans 13 residues.

In DNA form, the CDR3 reads TGTGCCAGTAGTATCCACTCGGGAAGGGGTATGAACACTGAAGCTTTCTTT. It yields the protein CASSIHSGRGMNTEAFF. This chain joins TRBV19 and TRBJ1-1; D might be TRBD1 (5 bases). V was trimmed by 3 bases and J by 0 bases, leaving 17 bases between them. Looked up from germline, CDR1 is LNHDA and CDR2 is SQIVND (reference sequence). The CDR3 is 17 amino acids.

The chain recombines TRBV11-2 with TRBJ2-7; D possibly matches TRBD1 or TRBD2 (5 bases each). V dropped 5 bases and J dropped 3 bases, with 11 bases sitting between them. Looked up from germline, CDR1 is SGHAT and CDR2 is FQNNGV. The CDR3 has 13 residues. The CDR3 DNA reads as TGTGCCAGCAGCCCAGGGACCTTCTACGAGCAGTACTTC. Protein: CASSPGTFYEQYF.

This clone has just one count. Written as DNA, the CDR3 is TGTGCCACCAGCTCCCGGGGGGCAGAGACCCAGTACTTC. Protein: CATSSRGAETQYF. The V gene is TRBV15, the J gene TRBJ2-5, with a possible D match to TRBD2 (7 bases). This CDR3 is 13 amino acids long. The ends were cut back, 5 bases at V and 4 bases at J, with 11 bases in the middle. Germline V gene data show CDR1 as LNHNV and CDR2 as YYDKDF (reference sequence).

CDR3 residues: CASRDPIAGVLETQYF. The CDR3 DNA reads as TGTGCCAGCAGGGACCCAATAGCGGGAGTATTGGAGACCCAGTACTTC. The chain is built from TRBV2 and TRBJ2-5, with 9 bases lining up with TRBD2. Germline CDR1 SNHLY, CDR2 FYNNEI. The V and J ends lost 6 bases and 5 bases, in that order; junction bases with no gene match: 13. This CDR3 is 16 amino acids long.

The chain links TRBV4-1 to TRBJ1-2; D not resolved. In germline, CDR1 is MGHRA, CDR2 YSYEKL. Between the trimmed V and J ends, which lost 2 bases and 0 bases, there was a span of 7 bases. The CDR3 sequence is 14 residues long. CDR3 DNA sequence: TGCGCCAGCAGCCAAAGTTCCCCTAACTATGGCTACACCTTC. Translating it yields CASSQSSPNYGYTF.

V is TRBV7-6 and J is TRBJ2-7, with D possibly being TRBD1 or TRBD2 (6 bases each). Looked up from germline, CDR1 is SGHVS and CDR2 is FNYEAQ. The CDR3 covers 15 residues. Trimming left V 5 bases short and J 1 base short, with 15 bases between. CDR3 DNA sequence: TGTGCCAGCAGCCTCCAGGGGAGCGGGTCCTACGAGCAGTACTTC. The encoded protein is CASSLQGSGSYEQYF.

The chain employs TRBV9 and TRBJ2-7; 12 bases align to TRBD1. From germline, CDR1 is SGDLS and CDR2 YYNGEE. V shed 3 bases and J 6 bases; nucleotides not matched to a gene: 4. CDR3 length: 14 residues. CDR3 DNA sequence: TGTGCCAGCAGCGACGGGACAGGGGGCAGCGAGCAGTACTTC. Translation gives CASSDGTGGSEQYF.

The V gene is TRBV11-2, the J gene TRBJ2-3; 10 bases are a match to TRBD2. Germline V gives CDR1 SGHAT, CDR2 FQNNGV. CDR3 length equals 13 residues. J was trimmed by 8 bases and V by 5 bases; bases with no gene match: 4. CDR3 in amino acids: CASSERGGTTQYF. The CDR3 bases are TGTGCCAGCAGCGAGCGGGGGGGCACTACGCAGTATTTT.

The chain carries TRBV2 and TRBJ1-4; no clear D. The CDR3 covers 12 residues. In germline, CDR1 is SNHLY, CDR2 FYNNEI. V lost 1 base and J lost 6, with 3 bases in between. As DNA, the CDR3 is TGTGCCAGCAGTGAAGGTTATGAAAAACTGTTTTTT. Protein sequence: CASSEGYEKLFF.

This clone has just a few counts. This rearrangement joins TRBV2 to TRBJ2-7; TRBD2 might be the D (6 bases). Germline loops: CDR1 SNHLY, CDR2 FYNNEI. The CDR3 spans 10 residues. Trimming left V 10 bases short and J 7 bases short, with 11 bases between. The CDR3 DNA sequence: TGTGCCACCACGGGACTTGAGCAGTACTTC. Its translation is CATTGLEQYF.

The chain links TRBV11-2 to TRBJ2-7, with D maybe TRBD1 (6 bases). The germline V and J ends were trimmed by 0 bases and 3 bases, with 24 bases remaining between them. CDR3 length equals 19 residues. Germline lookup yields CDR1 SGHAT and CDR2 FQNNGV. In DNA, the CDR3 is TGTGCCAGCAGCTTAGATCTTCTTGTTCTAGACAGGATCGGCTACGAGCAGTACTTC. Amino acids: CASSLDLLVLDRIGYEQYF.

The chain uses TRBV4-1 and TRBJ1-4; D remains unclear. V was trimmed by 4 bases and J by 2 bases, leaving 8 bases between them. This CDR3 has 14 amino acids. CDR1 and CDR2 (germline): MGHRA, YSYEKL. This chain's CDR3 is CASSPFGTNEKLFF. The DNA for the CDR3 is TGCGCCAGCAGCCCATTCGGGACTAATGAAAAACTGTTTTTT.

The genes are TRBV15 and TRBJ2-3; 14 bases agree with TRBD2. The V gene end was trimmed by 3 bases and the J gene end by 3 bases; junction bases not matched to a gene: 2. The CDR3 is 16 amino acids. The germline V gene has CDR1 LNHNV and CDR2 YYDKDF (reference sequence). This CDR3 is CATSRGTSGRTDTQYF. The CDR3 coding sequence is TGTGCCACCAGCAGGGGGACTAGCGGGAGAACAGATACGCAGTATTTT.

J is TRBJ1-2 and V is TRBV4-1; D not resolved. The CDR3 runs to 15 residues. Trimming shortened V by 4 bases and J by 7 bases, and 19 bases separated the two germline ends. Germline loops: CDR1 MGHRA, CDR2 YSYEKL. CDR3 sequence reads: CASSPDARPSSGYTF. DNA for the CDR3: TGCGCCAGCAGCCCGGACGCCCGACCGTCTAGTGGCTACACCTTC.

The chain joins TRBV7-9 to TRBJ2-1, with TRBD1 matching 7 bases. Germline CDR1 SEHNR, CDR2 FQNEAQ (reference sequence). V was clipped by 2 bases and J by 15 bases; unmatched bases: 19. The CDR3 runs to 16 residues. The CDR3 DNA is TGTGCCAGCAGCTTACTCACCGGGACAGATCTTTTCGGGTGGTTCTTC. This gives the protein CASSLLTGTDLFGWFF.

The rearrangement links TRBV14 to TRBJ2-2; 8 nucleotides agree with TRBD2. The germline V gene has CDR1 SGHDN and CDR2 FVKESK. The CDR3 contains 16 residues. V was clipped by 3 bases and J by 3 bases; unmatched bases: 6. DNA of the CDR3: TGTGCCAGCAGCCAGACCCTTAGCGGGGACACCGGGGAGCTGTTTTTT. It yields the protein CASSQTLSGDTGELFF.

The chain joins TRBV6-6 to TRBJ2-1, with D possibly matching TRBD2 (6 bases). Germline-derived CDR1 and CDR2 are MNHNY and SVGAGI (reference sequence). V was pared by 10 bases and J by 12 bases, with 13 bases between. The CDR3 sequence is 10 residues long. CDR3 coding DNA: TGTGCCACTTCGACTAGTTTGCAGTTCTTC. This gives the protein CATSTSLQFF.

The chain carries TRBV6-6 and TRBJ2-5; 13 bases fit TRBD2. CDR1 MNHNY and CDR2 SVGAGI come from the germline V gene (reference sequence). This CDR3 has 16 amino acids. J lost 4 bases, V lost 2 bases, and 4 bases had no gene match. The CDR3 DNA reads TGTGCCAGCAGTTACAGACTAGCGGGAGGAGGAGAGACCCAGTACTTC. Residues: CASSYRLAGGGETQYF.

V gene TRBV30 combines with J gene TRBJ2-7; 7 positions match TRBD1. The CDR3 covers 12 residues. From germline, CDR1 is GTSNPN and CDR2 SVGIG (reference sequence). With V trimmed by 3 bases and J by 4 bases, 3 bases remained unmatched. CDR3 nucleotide sequence: TGTGCCTGGAGCGAGGGGGCTTACGAGCAGTACTTC. Its translation: CAWSEGAYEQYF.